This entry lists 31 T cell receptor beta chains sequenced from one sample in a study of STAT3 mutations in large granular lymphocyte leukemia. Whole-study results and caveats: In T-cell large granular lymphocyte leukemia, about half of patients showed multiple immunodominant subclonotypes.

Assay used: immunoSEQ multiplex PCR; TCRdb lists only in-frame clones, some missing. Among about 3,000 clones listed, roughly 68% were seen once. For these receptors, no antigen is known. Sequenced input: peripheral blood mononuclear cells. The origin of the receptors is a man aged 55 to 70 with T-cell large granular lymphocyte leukemia. Some clones in this sample may be carry-over from other donors' samples.

This clone was counted a few times. The chain employs TRBV4-2 and TRBJ2-1; D gene ambiguous. Germline V gives CDR1 LGHNA, CDR2 YNFKEQ. The CDR3 contains 11 residues. Trimming took off 3 bases at V and 7 bases at J, with 4 bases between the two ends. The CDR3 loop is CASSQGNEQFF. The CDR3 DNA reads as TGTGCCAGCAGCCAGGGGAATGAGCAGTTCTTC.

The rearrangement uses TRBV4-3 and TRBJ2-7, with a weak D call TRBD2 (6 bases). The CDR3 extends over 14 amino acids. Between the trimmed V and J ends, which lost 4 bases and 4 bases, there was a span of 14 bases. The germline V gene has CDR1 LGHNA and CDR2 YSLEER. The chain's CDR3 is CASSLMTSTYEQYF. CDR3 bases: TGCGCCAGCAGCCTGATGACTAGTACTTACGAGCAGTACTTC.

V is TRBV29-1 and J is TRBJ2-7; 7 positions match TRBD1. Germline CDR1 reads SQVTM; CDR2 reads ANQGSEA. J gave up 5 bases and V 4 bases, and 8 bases lay outside the gene matches. This CDR3 has 13 amino acids. For the CDR3, the DNA is TGCAGCGTTGTACCGACAGGGAACGACGAGCAGTACTTC. Its protein is CSVVPTGNDEQYF.

The CDR3 DNA follows: TGTGCCAGCAGTTCGACTCAGGGGGCGAAGAACTATGGCTACACCTTC. Translating it yields CASSSTQGAKNYGYTF. This chain uses TRBV13 with TRBJ1-2; 8 bases are a match to TRBD1. Germline CDR1 PRHDT, CDR2 FYEKMQ (reference sequence). CDR3 size: 16 residues. Germline trimming cut 6 bases from V and 2 bases from J; bases unmatched to any gene: 11.

In this sample, this clone is medium-sized. The V gene is TRBV6-1, the J gene TRBJ2-7; 9 bases align to TRBD1. The V and J ends lost 7 bases and 3 bases, in that order; junction bases with no gene match: 7. The germline gives CDR1 MNHNS, CDR2 SASEGT. The CDR3 contains 14 residues. The CDR3 spells CASTWDRALYEQYF. Written as DNA, the CDR3 is TGTGCCAGCACCTGGGACAGGGCCCTCTACGAGCAGTACTTC.

This chain joins TRBV7-9 and TRBJ1-2; D might be TRBD1 (5 bases). Trimming shortened V by 5 bases and J by 4 bases, and 11 bases separated the two germline ends. The germline CDR1 and CDR2 sequences are SEHNR and FQNEAQ (reference sequence). The CDR3 loop spans 13 amino acids. The CDR3 protein is CASSRGGTYGYTF. As DNA, the CDR3 is TGTGCCAGCAGCCGGGGGGGGACCTATGGCTACACCTTC.

This rearrangement joins TRBV6-5 to TRBJ2-7; D unresolved. The V gene lost 5 bases and the J gene lost 0 bases, with 11 bases spanning the gap. The germline gives CDR1 MNHEY, CDR2 SVGAGI. The length of the CDR3 is 14 residues. The CDR3 protein is CASSRWATSYEQYF. CDR3 bases: TGTGCCAGCAGTCGATGGGCTACCTCCTACGAGCAGTACTTC.

The chain uses TRBV18 and TRBJ2-5, with a weak D call TRBD2 (6 bases). The CDR3 length is 15 residues. V was shortened by 6 bases and J by 5 bases, with 19 bases between the two germline ends. Germline values: CDR1 KGHSH, CDR2 LQKENI. The CDR3 is CASSPGTWTFETQYF. The CDR3 nucleotides are TGTGCCAGCTCCCCGGGGACTTGGACTTTTGAGACCCAGTACTTC.

Details on this clone: A far larger clone is one base from this, pointing to a likely read error. The chain recombines TRBV5-4 with TRBJ2-5; 16 positions agree with TRBD2. The trim removed 4 bases at V and 4 bases at J, leaving 4 bases unmatched. In germline, CDR1 is SGHNT, CDR2 YYREEE (reference sequence). This CDR3 has 16 residues. CDR3 residues: CASSPGLAGGRETQYF. The CDR3 nucleotides read TGTGCCAGCAGCCCGGGACTAGCGGGAGGGCGAGAGACCCAGTACTTC.

This clone was counted between two and nine times. V and J are TRBV4-1 and TRBJ1-1; D is undetermined. Trimming pared 3 bases from V and 1 base from J, leaving 6 bases between. CDR1 MGHRA and CDR2 YSYEKL come from the germline V gene. This CDR3 region has 13 residues. As DNA, the CDR3 is TGCGCCAGCAGCCAGGGGAAGAACACTGAAGCTTTCTTT. It codes for CASSQGKNTEAFF.

The chain carries TRBV4-2 and TRBJ2-1; TRBD2 might be the D (5 bases). The CDR3 is 15 amino acids. Germline lookup yields CDR1 LGHNA and CDR2 YNFKEQ. The germline V and J ends were trimmed by 4 bases and 0 bases, with 10 bases remaining between them. The CDR3 coding sequence is TGTGCCAGCAGCCCGAGCGGCAGCTCCTACAATGAGCAGTTCTTC. Its protein is CASSPSGSSYNEQFF.

The chain recombines TRBV5-6 with TRBJ1-5; D is possibly TRBD1 (5 bases). Trimming took off 4 bases at V and 0 bases at J, with 11 bases between the two ends. The V gene's germline CDR1 is SGHDT and CDR2 YYEEEE. The CDR3 runs 15 residues. As DNA, the CDR3 is TGTGCCAGCAGCCAGGGTTCTTATAGCAATCAGCCCCAGCATTTT. It yields the protein CASSQGSYSNQPQHF.

This clone was seen more than once but under ten times. The genes are TRBV27 and TRBJ1-1; D might be TRBD1 (6 bases). Germline assignment: CDR1 MNHEY and CDR2 SMNVEV (reference sequence). The CDR3 is made up of 13 amino acids. V lost 6 bases and J 7 bases, leaving 15 bases between the germline ends. For the CDR3, the DNA is TGTGCCAGCAGCCCCAGGACAGCCATTGAAGCTTTCTTT. Protein: CASSPRTAIEAFF.

This clone has a handful of counts. This chain uses TRBV13 with TRBJ1-1; weak D call: TRBD1 (6 bases). This CDR3 region has 15 residues. With 0 bases removed from V and 8 bases from J, the gap between germline ends came to 16 bases. Per the germline V gene, CDR1 is PRHDT and CDR2 is FYEKMQ (reference sequence). The DNA for the CDR3 is TGTGCCAGCAGCTTAGGCGGGGGCGGCCCAGAGGAAGCTTTCTTT. This sequence encodes CASSLGGGGPEEAFF.

V usage is TRBV12-5 and J usage is TRBJ2-1; 10 nucleotides line up with TRBD1. CDR1 and CDR2 (germline): LGHNT, FRNRAP. The CDR3 runs to 18 residues. V gave up 5 bases and J gave up 4 bases; unmatched junction bases: 14. CDR3 residues: CASGRDRGPSPTYNEQFF. CDR3 sequence (DNA): TGTGCTAGTGGTCGGGACAGGGGACCCTCCCCCACGTACAATGAGCAGTTCTTC. Based on the CDR3 plus reference TRBV12-5 and TRBJ2-1, the full variable domain is DARVTQTPRHKVTEMGQEVTMRCQPILGHNTVFWYRQTMMQGLELLAYFRNRAPLDDSGMPKDRFSAEMPDATLATLKIQPSEPRDSAVYFCASGRDRGPSPTYNEQFFGPGTRLTVL.

The genes are TRBV7-3 and TRBJ1-4, with 9 bases fitting TRBD1. Germline CDR1 and CDR2: SGHTA and FQGTGA. CDR3 length: 15 amino acids. J gave up 8 bases and V 5 bases, and 9 bases lay outside the gene matches. DNA for the CDR3: TGTGCCAGCAGCCCTTGGACAGGGGAGGACGAAAAACTGTTTTTT. Protein sequence: CASSPWTGEDEKLFF.

The rearrangement uses TRBV5-1 and TRBJ2-1; D gene unclear. CDR3 size: 14 residues. Trimming left V 4 bases short and J 0 bases short, with 8 bases between. Germline V gene data show CDR1 as SGHRS and CDR2 as YFSETQ. The CDR3, as DNA: TGCGCCAGCAGCGCCAGCACCTCCTACAATGAGCAGTTCTTC. As protein: CASSASTSYNEQFF.

This chain joins TRBV18 and TRBJ1-5, with TRBD1 matching 7 bases. The V and J ends lost 3 bases and 7 bases, in that order; junction bases with no gene match: 9. Germline V CDR1 and CDR2: KGHSH, LQKENI. The CDR3 consists of 15 residues. The CDR3, as DNA: TGTGCCAGCTCACCTACAGGGGCAGGGGAACAGCCCCAGCATTTT. The encoded protein is CASSPTGAGEQPQHF.

The chain uses TRBV27 and TRBJ2-1; 11 bases are a match to TRBD2. This CDR3 is built from 15 residues. Looked up from germline, CDR1 is MNHEY and CDR2 is SMNVEV (reference sequence). V gave up 5 bases and J gave up 10 bases; unmatched junction bases: 10. The CDR3 is CASSVLAGEGSEQFF. CDR3 sequence (DNA): TGTGCCAGCAGTGTACTAGCGGGAGAGGGCAGCGAGCAGTTCTTC.

The chain couples TRBV25-1 to TRBJ2-1; D call uncertain. V shed 6 bases and J shed 5 bases, with 14 bases lying between them. The CDR3 spans 14 residues. Germline V gives CDR1 MGHDK, CDR2 SYGVNS. The CDR3 protein is CASSLSRVDNEQFF. The CDR3 coding sequence is TGTGCCAGCAGCCTGAGCCGGGTCGACAATGAGCAGTTCTTC.

CDR3 in amino acids: CASSKDRYNEQFF. DNA of the CDR3: TGTGCCAGCAGCAAGGACAGATACAATGAGCAGTTCTTC. The gene calls are TRBV7-2 and TRBJ2-1; perhaps TRBD1 as D (6 bases). In germline, CDR1 is SGHTA, CDR2 FQGNSA. V shed 5 bases and J shed 4 bases, with 9 bases lying between them. The CDR3 extends over 13 amino acids.

CDR3 sequence reads: CAWSVNQAYEQYF. Written as DNA, the CDR3 is TGTGCCTGGAGTGTTAACCAGGCCTACGAGCAGTACTTC. The rearrangement uses TRBV30 and TRBJ2-7; D not resolved. This CDR3 region has 13 residues. From germline, CDR1 is GTSNPN and CDR2 SVGIG (reference sequence). The V gene lost 0 bases and the J gene lost 2 bases, with 8 bases spanning the gap.

The V gene is TRBV7-6, the J gene TRBJ1-1; D call uncertain. V lost 9 bases, J lost 0 bases, and 11 bases lay in between. Germline CDR1 SGHVS, CDR2 FNYEAQ. The length of the CDR3 is 13 residues. The CDR3: CASAADLNTEAFF. The CDR3, as DNA: TGTGCCAGTGCGGCAGACTTGAACACTGAAGCTTTCTTT.

V usage is TRBV5-1 and J usage is TRBJ1-2; the D is unclear. V shed 0 bases and J shed 6 bases, with 12 bases lying between them. The CDR3 runs 14 residues. Looked up from germline, CDR1 is SGHRS and CDR2 is YFSETQ. The DNA for the CDR3 is TGCGCCAGCAGCTTGGAGATCGCAGGACATGGCTACACCTTC. Protein sequence: CASSLEIAGHGYTF.

The chain combines TRBV29-1 with TRBJ2-1; 13 positions match TRBD2. Germline loops: CDR1 SQVTM, CDR2 ANQGSEA. The V segment lost 7 bases and the J segment 8 bases; nucleotides outside the gene matches: 14. The length of the CDR3 is 16 residues. In DNA form, the CDR3 reads TGCAGCGCTCGAAAAGGACTAGCGGGAGCAGCCTATGAGCAGTTCTTC. Residues: CSARKGLAGAAYEQFF.

This chain uses TRBV29-1 with TRBJ2-1; 7 nucleotides align to TRBD2. The CDR3 is made up of 13 amino acids. Germline loops: CDR1 SQVTM, CDR2 ANQGSEA. Trimming took 2 bases from V and 8 from J; bases not matched to a gene: 6. CDR3 region: CSVEWAGVYEQFF. For the CDR3, the DNA is TGCAGCGTTGAATGGGCGGGGGTCTATGAGCAGTTCTTC.

The rearrangement joins TRBV30 to TRBJ1-3; the D gene is possibly TRBD1 (5 bases). This CDR3 is built from 13 residues. V was trimmed by 5 bases and J by 3 bases, leaving 11 bases between them. From germline, CDR1 is GTSNPN and CDR2 SVGIG (reference sequence). Written as DNA, the CDR3 is TGTGCCTGGTCCGGGGGGTATGGAAACACCATATATTTT. Its protein product is CAWSGGYGNTIYF.

The chain carries TRBV5-1 and TRBJ2-5; 14 nucleotides line up with TRBD2. CDR1 and CDR2 (germline): SGHRS, YFSETQ. The ends lost 4 bases at V and 5 bases at J; junction bases unmatched: 13. This CDR3 has 18 residues. The CDR3 spells CASSPQGLGTSGSETQYF. CDR3 sequence (DNA): TGCGCCAGCAGCCCGCAGGGGTTGGGGACTAGCGGGAGTGAGACCCAGTACTTC.

This clone was detected only a few times. CDR3 sequence reads: CASTQSAGSSNEQFF. The CDR3 nucleotides read TGTGCCAGCACCCAATCAGCGGGATCTTCCAATGAGCAGTTCTTC. The V gene is TRBV6-5, the J gene TRBJ2-1, with TRBD2 matching 7 bases. Germline lookup yields CDR1 MNHEY and CDR2 SVGAGI. V trimming: 7 bases; J trimming: 6 bases; junction bases outside the gene matches: 12. The CDR3 spans 15 residues.

This clone appeared a single time. The chain combines TRBV10-3 with TRBJ1-5; tentative D call: TRBD1 (5 bases). Germline V CDR1 and CDR2: ENHRY, SYGVKD. V dropped 11 bases and J dropped 2 bases, with 13 bases sitting between them. This CDR3 has 13 residues. The CDR3 spells CASTGEGNQPQHF. The CDR3 DNA reads TGTGCCTCGACGGGGGAGGGCAATCAGCCCCAGCATTTT.

The chain employs TRBV5-1 and TRBJ1-4; possible D gene TRBD1, 6 bases. The CDR3 consists of 14 residues. With 0 bases removed from V and 6 bases from J, the gap between germline ends came to 9 bases. Germline values: CDR1 SGHRS, CDR2 YFSETQ. Here the CDR3 reads CASSLVEGDEKLFF. CDR3 bases: TGCGCCAGCAGCTTGGTGGAGGGGGATGAAAAACTGTTTTTT.